Listed below are T cell receptor beta chains from one sample, sequenced in a study of CD8 T cells in ankylosing spondylitis. Each CDR3 protein is one row after TCRdb ran MiXCR on the 5' RACE reads. The profile shows 450,000 to 550,000 distinct CDR3 sequences, roughly 5.3% of them singletons. Sequencing was performed on blood, either unsorted or a sorted T cell fraction (not recorded which). These receptors originate from a male donor with ankylosing spondylitis. Each CDR3 is given with its conserved first and last residue. D genes are given only for firm matches. Clone size appears in some rows only: once, few, many, or a class for an expanded clone.

few,TRBD2,TRBJ2-3,TRBV6-2/TRBV6-3,TGTGCCAGCAGTTACCCCCTAGGAGCGGGGGTATATACGCAGTATTTT,CASSYPLGAGVYTQYF
many,TRBD2,TRBJ2-1,TRBV5-6,TGTGCCAGCAGCTCCTTAGCGGGAGTTCAGCGCTACAATGAGCAGTTCTTC,CASSSLAGVQRYNEQFF
.,.,TRBJ2-2,TRBV18,TGTGCCAGCTCATCAACAGGGGGGGCATCGAACACCGGGGAGCTGTTTTTT,CASSSTGGASNTGELFF
once,.,TRBJ1-6,TRBV4-1,TGCGCCAGCAGCTCCCTTGGGCTTACCAATTCACCCCTCCACTTT,CASSSLGLTNSPLHF
many,TRBD1,TRBJ1-1,TRBV12-3/TRBV12-4,TGTGCCAGCAGCCGGGACAGGACCACTGAAGCTTTCTTT,CASSRDRTTEAFF
many,.,TRBJ2-2,TRBV5-1,TGCGCCAGCAGCCCAGGGGCCACCTACACCGGGGAGCTGTTTTTT,CASSPGATYTGELFF
many,.,TRBJ2-4,TRBV7-3,TGTGCCAGGCGAGGTAGATGTGCCAAAAACATTCAGTACTTC,CARRGRCAKNIQYF
many,.,TRBJ1-5,TRBV12-3/TRBV12-4,TGTGCCAGCAGTCCTAGCGGGACCTTACACAATCAGCCCCAGCATTTT,CASSPSGTLHNQPQHF
many,.,TRBJ2-1,TRBV7-9,TGTGCCAGCAGCCGTACCGGACAGTACAATGAGCAGTTCTTC,CASSRTGQYNEQFF
.,TRBD1,TRBJ2-7,TRBV6-2/TRBV6-3,TGTGCCGGCCGGGACAGGGGGTTCTACGAGCAGTACTTC,CAGRDRGFYEQYF
many,.,TRBJ1-1,TRBV5-1,TGCGCCAGCAGCTTGGACCAGGTCAAAGCTTTCTTT,CASSLDQVKAFF
.,TRBD2,TRBJ2-7,TRBV19,TGTGCCAGTAGTCCCGGGACTAGCGGGGCCAGCTCCTACGAGCAGTACTTC,CASSPGTSGASSYEQYF
many,TRBD2,TRBJ2-1,TRBV7-9,TGTGCCAGCAGTATTCTAGCGGGAGACAATGAGCAGTTCTTC,CASSILAGDNEQFF
many,.,TRBJ1-5,TRBV2,TGTGCCAGCAGTGAACAGGTTCGCTACGATCAGCCCCAGCATTTT,CASSEQVRYDQPQHF
many,TRBD2,TRBJ2-2,TRBV27,TGTGCCAGCAGTTTGGGACTAGTTTCCACCGGGGAGCTGTTTTTT,CASSLGLVSTGELFF
many,.,TRBJ2-1,TRBV2,TGTGCCAGCAGTGCGAGTGGCTTTTACAATGAGCAGTTCTTC,CASSASGFYNEQFF
few,.,TRBJ1-4,TRBV4-3,TGCGCCAGCAGCCATGACGGGACGGAGAATGAAAAACTGTTTTTT,CASSHDGTENEKLFF
many,.,TRBJ2-1,TRBV20-1,TGCAGTGCGGGTCTAGCGAGCTCCTACAATGAGCAGTTCTTC,CSAGLASSYNEQFF
many,.,TRBJ2-7,TRBV9,TGTGCCAGCAGCGTAGAGGCGAGCTCCTACGAGCAGTACTTC,CASSVEASSYEQYF
many,.,TRBJ2-1,TRBV6-1,TGTGCCAGCAGCCGGGACATCGGCTCCTACAATGAGCAGTTCTTC,CASSRDIGSYNEQFF
many,.,TRBJ2-7,TRBV15,TGTGCCACCAGCAGTGGGTCCGGAGCCTACGAGCAGTACTTC,CATSSGSGAYEQYF
.,TRBD2,TRBJ2-1,TRBV20-1,TGCAGTGCTAGAGATGGGGGACTAGCGGGAGAGTTGGGGTACAATGAGCAGTTCTTC,CSARDGGLAGELGYNEQFF
many,.,TRBJ2-5,TRBV6-2/TRBV6-3,TGTGCCAGCAGTTACGGCGGGATCGGCGAGACCCAGTACTTC,CASSYGGIGETQYF
many,.,TRBJ2-1,TRBV29-1,TGCAGCGTTCAAGTTAAATACAATGAGCAGTTCTTC,CSVQVKYNEQFF
many,.,TRBJ2-4,TRBV12-3/TRBV12-4,TGTGCCAGCAGTCTGGCGGGGACCAAAAACATTCAGTACTTC,CASSLAGTKNIQYF
.,TRBD2,TRBJ2-1,TRBV20-1,TGCAGTGCTAGAGATCCCATAGCGGGAGAAAATGAGCAGTTCTTC,CSARDPIAGENEQFF
many,.,TRBJ2-7,TRBV4-3,TGCGCCAGCAGCCAAGAACACCTCGAGATGAGCGAGCAGTACTTC,CASSQEHLEMSEQYF
many,.,TRBJ1-5,TRBV20-1,TGCAGTGCTAGAGGGGCCGAGGCACCGGGGGGCAATCAGCCCCAGCATTTT,CSARGAEAPGGNQPQHF
many,.,TRBJ1-5,TRBV10-2,TGCGCCAGCGAGCGGGGGTATAGCAATCAGCCCCAGCATTTT,CASERGYSNQPQHF
many,.,TRBJ2-5,TRBV5-6,TGTGCCAGCAGCTTGGTCCCCCGCCAAGAGACCCAGTACTTC,CASSLVPRQETQYF
many,.,TRBJ2-5,TRBV12-3/TRBV12-4,TGTGCCAGCAAGGAAGGACAGCAGCTCGGGGAGACCCAGTACTTC,CASKEGQQLGETQYF
many,.,TRBJ2-1,TRBV5-1,TGCGCCAGCAGCCTTACCTTTGAGCAGTTCTTC,CASSLTFEQFF
many,.,TRBJ2-1,TRBV12-3/TRBV12-4,TGTGCCAGCAGTCCACGTAGCGAGGGTACAAATGAGCAGTTCTTC,CASSPRSEGTNEQFF
.,TRBD2,TRBJ2-7,TRBV7-2,TGTGCCAGCAGCCGAGCTAGCGGGAGCTCCTACGAGCAGTACTTC,CASSRASGSSYEQYF
many,.,TRBJ1-3,TRBV25-1,TGTGCCAGCAGTGAATTGGAATATTCCTCTGGAAACACCATATATTTT,CASSELEYSSGNTIYF
many,TRBD1,TRBJ1-1,TRBV12-3/TRBV12-4,TGTGCCAGCAGTCCGGACAGGGGTGATGAAGCTTTCTTT,CASSPDRGDEAFF
many,.,TRBJ1-5,TRBV7-2,TGTGCCAGCAGCCCAACAGGGATGGGGAATCAGCCCCAGCATTTT,CASSPTGMGNQPQHF
many,.,TRBJ2-7,TRBV29-1,TGCAGCGTTGATCGGCTGACCCCGGGCGAGCAGTACTTC,CSVDRLTPGEQYF
many,.,TRBJ1-3,TRBV5-1,TGCGCCAGCAGCTTGGAGGCCCCCATCGCTCGGGGCACCATATATTTT,CASSLEAPIARGTIYF
many,TRBD2,TRBJ2-5,TRBV6-5,TGTGCCAGCAGTTACTCCCGGACTAGCGAACAAGAGACCCAGTACTTC,CASSYSRTSEQETQYF
few,TRBD2,TRBJ2-3,TRBV7-2,TGTGCCAGCAGCGAACGACGACTAGCGGGAGGGGCAGATACGCAGTATTTT,CASSERRLAGGADTQYF
many,TRBD1,TRBJ1-1,TRBV18,TGTGCCAGCTCAAAGAGGTCGAGACAGGGGATAGGCGCTGAAGCTTTCTTT,CASSKRSRQGIGAEAFF
few,.,TRBJ1-3,TRBV5-1,TGCGCCAGCAGCTTGGAACCGCACTCTGGAAACACCATATATTTT,CASSLEPHSGNTIYF
many,.,TRBJ1-6,TRBV25-1,TGTGCCAGCAGTGAATATCCCCGGAATTCACCCCTCCACTTT,CASSEYPRNSPLHF
many,TRBD2,TRBJ2-5,TRBV29-1,TGCAGCGCTCTAGCGGGGCCCCAAGAGACCCAGTACTTC,CSALAGPQETQYF
.,.,TRBJ2-5,TRBV4-3,TGCGCCAGCAGCCAAGAAGGGACATTCGAAGAGACCCAGTACTTC,CASSQEGTFEETQYF
many,.,TRBJ1-1,TRBV11-2,TGTGCCAGCAGCTTGGTGGGTATAGTGAACACTGAAGCTTTCTTT,CASSLVGIVNTEAFF
many,.,TRBJ2-2,TRBV3-1,TGTGCCAGCAGCCTACTTAGTTCGAGGGAGCTGTTTTTT,CASSLLSSRELFF
many,.,TRBJ1-5,TRBV27,TGTGCCAGCAGTTCAAAGACAGGACTTAATCAGCCCCAGCATTTT,CASSSKTGLNQPQHF
many,TRBD1,TRBJ2-7,TRBV6-2/TRBV6-3,TGTGCCAGCAGCCCGGGACAGGGATACTACGAGCAGTACTTC,CASSPGQGYYEQYF
many,.,TRBJ1-2,TRBV25-1,TGTGCCAGCCGGTCCGAGGCCCAGAAGTACACCTTC,CASRSEAQKYTF
many,.,TRBJ2-5,TRBV7-2,TGTGCCAGCAGCTTAGAGGGGGGGGTCGGAGAGACCCAGTACTTC,CASSLEGGVGETQYF
many,.,TRBJ2-3,TRBV29-1,TGCAGCGTAGGGGGGACTTCAGGAGGAGATACGCAGTATTTT,CSVGGTSGGDTQYF
many,TRBD1,TRBJ1-2,TRBV6-5,TGTGCCAGCAGTTTCTCGGGACAGGCGGTCTATGGCTACACCTTC,CASSFSGQAVYGYTF
.,.,TRBJ2-7,TRBV9,TGTGCCAGCAGCGTCGCATACAGTACCTACGAGCAGTACTTC,CASSVAYSTYEQYF
few,.,TRBJ2-1,TRBV3-1,TGTGCCAGCAGCCAAGATGGCCCGGGAAGGGGGTATGAGCAGTTCTTC,CASSQDGPGRGYEQFF
few,.,TRBJ1-5,TRBV20-1,TGCAGTGCTAGCGACAAGAGTTATAGCAATCAGCCCCAGCATTTT,CSASDKSYSNQPQHF
many,TRBD2,TRBJ2-2,TRBV6-5,TGTGCCAGCAGTTACCCTCCGGGGGGTGGGACCGGGGAGCTGTTTTTT,CASSYPPGGGTGELFF
many,.,TRBJ1-4,TRBV7-2,TGTGCCAGCAGCTTATTGGGACTCGGGGATGAAAAACTGTTTTTT,CASSLLGLGDEKLFF
few,TRBD1,TRBJ2-7,TRBV7-2,TGTGCCAGCAGCAACCGGGACAGGGGGACCTACGAGCAGTACTTC,CASSNRDRGTYEQYF